In this sample, the clone carrying this T cell receptor beta chain turned up a few times. Its specificity is not known. This record comes from a study of OX40 agonist ivuxolimab in advanced cancers. Study-level findings and limits: Antigen specificity remained undetermined for the expanded peripheral T cells. CD8+ T cells were the subset that, on average, had more expanded clones than CD4+. Partial responders dosed at 0.1-3.0 mg/kg displayed clonal expansion ranking among the lowest.

With 6 bases clipped from V and 8 bases from J, the junction kept 6 bases outside the gene matches. In germline, CDR1 is SNHLY, CDR2 FYNNEI. The CDR3 extends over 12 amino acids. Anyone with autoimmune disease history or systemic immunosuppression was excluded. This table comes from immunoSEQ multiplex PCR, and its TCRdb copy is limited to in-frame clones, with some not included. The sample shows tens of thousands of clones, approximately 83% of them seen only once. The chain carries TRBV2 and TRBJ1-2; 7 bases line up with TRBD1. This sequence was found in an adult with an advanced solid tumor such as melanoma, head and neck, liver or kidney cancer. Sequenced material: CD4+ or CD8+ T cells sorted from blood, taken in a trial of the OX40 agonist ivuxolimab. The CDR3 reads CASSRTGDGYTF. CDR3 bases: TGTGCCAGCAGCCGGACAGGAGACGGCTACACCTTC.